This T cell receptor beta chain was identified during a study of blood T cell repertoires in COVID-19. Study summary: Researchers got acute and convalescent COVID-19 samples from the United States, Italy and Spain.

Germline-derived CDR1 and CDR2 are SGHAT and FQNNGV. V was pared by 6 bases and J by 1 base, with 6 bases between. This CDR3 region has 13 residues. Using immunoSEQ multiplex PCR, the repertoire was profiled, and TCRdb retains in-frame clones only, with some absent. The table lists 200,000 or so clones, 70% to 90% of them singletons, with 3% in the top ten. The chain uses TRBV11-2 and TRBJ2-2; D unresolved. The material sequenced was peripheral blood. The source of this sequence is a man aged 60 to 75 with acute or convalescent COVID-19. The CDR3 DNA reads as TGTGCCAGCAGGGGCAGGAACACCGGGGAGCTGTTTTTT. Residues: CASRGRNTGELFF.